What follows describes a single T cell receptor (beta chain). CDR3 length: 14 amino acids. Looked up from germline, CDR1 is LNHDA and CDR2 is SQIVND (reference sequence). The V gene lost 3 bases and the J gene lost 6 bases, with 11 bases spanning the gap. This sample is part of a study of siplizumab effects on memory and regulatory T cells. Unstimulated naive, memory, effector memory and TEMRA subsets underwent sequencing in three donor pairs. The assay was immunoSEQ multiplex PCR, and TCRdb's table has in-frame clones only and misses some. The table shows some 63,000 clones, with roughly 96% occurring only once.

The chain carries TRBV19 and TRBJ1-4, with D possibly matching TRBD1 (5 bases). The sequenced sample was naive CD8+ T cells sorted from blood. This clonotype originated in a human donor in good health. The CDR3, as DNA: TGTGCCAGTAGTATGGGGGACGTCTATGAAAAACTGTTTTTT. This translates into CASSMGDVYEKLFF.